The 23 T cell receptor beta chains below come from one sample, sequenced in a study of PD-1 blockade in classical Hodgkin lymphoma (dated by TCRdb to 2018 to 2021). The library was produced with the immunoSEQ multiplex PCR assay. The immuneACCESS repertoire file appears here via TCRdb, limited to in-frame rearrangements. These files lack a portion of the clones; in checked studies, under half of the deficit traces to unresolved V genes, and the cause of the others is not known. The sample yields 27,000 or so clones; around 70% were counted once. The ten largest account for around 4% of the sample. The time point label corresponds to: cycle 4 day 1 (C4D1), after less than seven weeks of nivolumab. All trial patients had relapsed after autologous stem cell transplantation, with cohorts A, B and C differing in prior brentuximab vedotin exposure. The sequences come from peripheral blood mononuclear cells (PBMCs), collected before the fourth cycle of nivolumab. The receptors come from a human donor with classical Hodgkin lymphoma.

The rearrangement uses TRBV25-1 and TRBJ2-3; 7 nucleotides line up with TRBD2. The germline V gene has CDR1 MGHDK and CDR2 SYGVNS. With V trimmed by 5 bases and J by 5 bases, 1 base remained unmatched. This CDR3 is 12 amino acids long. The CDR3: CASSTSVDTQYF. CDR3 bases: TGTGCCAGCAGTACTAGCGTAGATACGCAGTATTTT.

Only a few counts were recorded for this clone. The V gene is TRBV10-3, the J gene TRBJ1-1; no clear D gene. The germline V and J ends were trimmed by 10 bases and 1 base, with 13 bases remaining between them. CDR1 is ENHRY, CDR2 SYGVKD, per germline. The CDR3 is made up of 13 amino acids. The CDR3 DNA follows: TGTGCCACTATATCCGAAGAGAACACTGAAGCTTTCTTT. Protein: CATISEENTEAFF.

The rearrangement uses TRBV18 and TRBJ1-1; D might be TRBD1 (5 bases). The ends were cut back, 10 bases at V and 1 base at J, with 13 bases in the middle. The germline CDR1 and CDR2 sequences are KGHSH and LQKENI. The CDR3 has 13 residues. The CDR3 region is CATGDLPNTEAFF. Written as DNA, the CDR3 is TGTGCCACCGGGGACTTACCGAACACTGAAGCTTTCTTT.

The chain combines TRBV11-2 with TRBJ2-7, with TRBD2 as a possible D gene (5 bases). From germline, CDR1 is SGHAT and CDR2 FQNNGV. The CDR3 runs to 15 residues. Between the trimmed V and J ends, which lost 1 base and 7 bases, there was a span of 17 bases. CDR3 sequence: CASSLGYQEVREQYF. The CDR3 nucleotides are TGTGCCAGCAGCTTAGGCTACCAGGAGGTCCGGGAGCAGTACTTC.

The rearrangement joins TRBV28 to TRBJ2-3; no firm D call. Trimming took off 5 bases at V and 3 bases at J, with 9 bases between the two ends. This CDR3 spans 13 amino acids. The germline CDR1 and CDR2 sequences are MDHEN and SYDVKM. The CDR3 loop reads CASSPTTTDTQYF. CDR3 nucleotide sequence: TGTGCCAGCAGTCCCACAACAACAGATACGCAGTATTTT.

The chain uses TRBV5-1 and TRBJ2-7, with 7 bases that match TRBD2. With 4 bases clipped from V and 2 bases from J, the junction kept 9 bases outside the gene matches. In germline, CDR1 is SGHRS, CDR2 YFSETQ. The CDR3 runs 15 residues. The CDR3 DNA is TGCGCCAGCAGCGCCGGTGGGGCGGGAGCCTACGAGCAGTACTTC. Its protein product is CASSAGGAGAYEQYF.

The chain has TRBV7-9 and TRBJ2-5, with unresolved D. V lost 3 bases, J lost 5 bases, and 10 bases lay in between. Germline CDR1 reads SEHNR; CDR2 reads FQNEAQ (reference sequence). The CDR3 is made up of 13 amino acids. CDR3: CASSLAGRETQYF. The CDR3 DNA reads TGTGCCAGCAGCTTGGCCGGGCGGGAGACCCAGTACTTC.

This chain uses TRBV14 with TRBJ1-1; D unclear. Trimming shortened V by 0 bases and J by 7 bases, and 6 bases separated the two germline ends. Germline-derived CDR1 and CDR2 are SGHDN and FVKESK. This CDR3 is built from 12 residues. The DNA of the CDR3 is TGTGCCAGCAGCCAAGATAGGTTTGAAGCTTTCTTT. Protein: CASSQDRFEAFF.

By its share, this clone is medium-sized (0.01 to 0.1%). The chain couples TRBV18 to TRBJ2-7, with D possibly being TRBD2 (6 bases). V was cut by 3 bases and J by 4 bases, with 16 bases left in between. This CDR3 has 15 amino acids. Germline V gene sequence: CDR1 KGHSH, CDR2 LQKENI. CDR3 loop: CASSPFGGAAYEQYF. CDR3 bases: TGTGCCAGCTCACCTTTTGGAGGGGCCGCGTACGAGCAGTACTTC.

The genes are TRBV11-2 and TRBJ1-1; D is undetermined. V lost 0 bases and J 11 bases, leaving 13 bases between the germline ends. This CDR3 is built from 13 residues. Germline V CDR1 and CDR2: SGHAT, FQNNGV. CDR3 sequence reads: CASSLDIPGRAFF. CDR3 bases: TGTGCCAGCAGCTTAGACATTCCCGGAAGGGCTTTCTTT.

V gene TRBV5-1 combines with J gene TRBJ2-3, with a tentative D call TRBD2 (6 bases). CDR3 size: 15 residues. V lost 9 bases and J lost 3, with 20 bases in between. From germline, CDR1 is SGHRS and CDR2 YFSETQ. The CDR3 DNA reads TGCGCCACCACGGTCGGGACTGCCCAGACAGATACGCAGTATTTT. Translating it yields CATTVGTAQTDTQYF.

The chain recombines TRBV7-6 with TRBJ1-3; D unclear. Germline CDR1 reads SGHVS; CDR2 reads FNYEAQ. CDR3 length: 13 residues. V gave up 0 bases and J gave up 3 bases, with 3 bases separating them. The DNA of the CDR3 is TGTGCCAGCAGCTTAGCGGGTGGAAACACCATATATTTT. Translating gives CASSLAGGNTIYF.

The chain links TRBV6-5 to TRBJ2-5; perhaps D is TRBD1 or TRBD2 (5 bases each). Near its end, the DNA agrees better with TRBJ2-7, so the J call may be wrong. The CDR3 length is 14 residues. CDR1 and CDR2 from the germline V gene are MNHEY and SVGAGI. CDR3 region: CASSYQGPKNEQYF. The CDR3 DNA reads as TGTGCCAGCAGTTACCAGGGACCTAAAAACGAGCAGTACTTC.

The chain uses TRBV5-4 and TRBJ2-7; maybe TRBD2 (6 bases). V was clipped by 1 base and J by 0 bases, with 20 bases between them. From germline, CDR1 is SGHNT and CDR2 YYREEE (reference sequence). CDR3 length: 18 residues. Here the CDR3 reads CASSLCGTANYSSYEQYF. The DNA of the CDR3 is TGTGCCAGCAGCTTGTGCGGGACCGCCAATTACTCCTCCTACGAGCAGTACTTC.

This clone has just a few counts. The chain combines TRBV5-4 with TRBJ2-1; TRBD1 matches 11 bases. Germline CDR1 and CDR2: SGHNT and YYREEE (reference sequence). The CDR3 runs to 13 residues. V gave up 8 bases and J gave up 7 bases; unmatched junction bases: 5. CDR3 nucleotide sequence: TGTGCCAGTCGGACAGGGGGCATGAATGAGCAGTTCTTC. Protein product: CASRTGGMNEQFF.

The gene calls are TRBV5-1 and TRBJ2-3, with D possibly being TRBD1 (6 bases). Between the trimmed V and J ends, which lost 2 bases and 3 bases, there was a span of 16 bases. Germline lookup yields CDR1 SGHRS and CDR2 YFSETQ. CDR3 length: 16 amino acids. CDR3 in amino acids: CASSLIPGQKTDTQYF. The CDR3 nucleotides read TGCGCCAGCAGCTTAATTCCAGGACAGAAAACAGATACGCAGTATTTT.

CDR3 protein: CASSLGRGGAFF. In nucleotides, the CDR3 is TGTGCCAGCAGCTTGGGGCGGGGGGGAGCTTTCTTT. This chain links TRBV5-6 with TRBJ1-1, with D possibly TRBD1 on 5 matching bases. V was shortened by 0 bases and J by 10 bases, with 10 bases between the two germline ends. The length of the CDR3 is 12 residues. From germline, CDR1 is SGHDT and CDR2 YYEEEE.

This clone was counted a few times. This chain links TRBV25-1 with TRBJ1-1; no clear D gene. Germline CDR1 MGHDK, CDR2 SYGVNS. This CDR3 spans 14 amino acids. Trimming cost V 1 base and J 1 base, with 7 bases left between them. The CDR3 protein is CASSEWAGNTEAFF. DNA of the CDR3: TGTGCCAGCAGTGAATGGGCGGGGAACACTGAAGCTTTCTTT.

V gene TRBV9 combines with J gene TRBJ1-4; 9 nucleotides align to TRBD1. The V gene end was trimmed by 0 bases and the J gene end by 5 bases; junction bases not matched to a gene: 2. CDR3 length equals 15 residues. Germline V gene lookup returns CDR1 SGDLS and CDR2 YYNGEE. CDR3 nucleotides: TGTGCCAGCAGCGTAGAGGGGACAGGGAATGAAAAACTGTTTTTT. Its translation: CASSVEGTGNEKLFF.

This clone appeared a few times. The chain employs TRBV7-2 and TRBJ1-5; TRBD1 is a possible D gene (5 bases). The CDR3 sequence is 15 residues long. Trimming removed 1 base from V and 2 bases from J, with 9 bases in between. CDR1 SGHTA and CDR2 FQGNSA come from the germline V gene. CDR3 loop: CASSLVTGGNQPQHF. The CDR3 nucleotides read TGTGCCAGCAGCTTAGTCACGGGGGGCAATCAGCCCCAGCATTTT.

This clone was observed a few times. The chain couples TRBV7-3 to TRBJ2-3; D unresolved. The CDR3 covers 13 residues. Germline V gene lookup returns CDR1 SGHTA and CDR2 FQGTGA. V lost 5 bases and J 6 bases, leaving 12 bases between the germline ends. The DNA for the CDR3 is TGTGCCAGCAGCCCCTATCCCGCGGATACGCAGTATTTT. It translates to CASSPYPADTQYF.

V is TRBV6-5 and J is TRBJ1-1; 8 bases line up with TRBD1. The ends lost 7 bases at V and 1 base at J; junction bases unmatched: 8. CDR1 MNHEY and CDR2 SVGAGI come from the germline V gene. CDR3 length equals 15 residues. CDR3 coding DNA: TGTGCCAGCAAAGACAGGGGAGGGCGGAACACTGAAGCTTTCTTT. Protein product: CASKDRGGRNTEAFF.

V gene TRBV30 combines with J gene TRBJ2-5; 7 nucleotides line up with TRBD2. With 0 bases clipped from V and 7 bases from J, the junction kept 2 bases outside the gene matches. Looked up from germline, CDR1 is GTSNPN and CDR2 is SVGIG (reference sequence). This CDR3 is 12 amino acids long. CDR3: CAWSVGGRTQYF. The DNA of the CDR3 is TGTGCCTGGAGTGTGGGGGGGAGGACCCAGTACTTC. Using reference TRBV30 and TRBJ2-5 for the parts outside the CDR3, the full variable domain is SQTIHQWPATLVQPVGSPLSLECTVEGTSNPNLYWYRQAAGRGLQLLFYSVGIGQISSEVPQNLSASRPQDRQFILSSKKLLLSDSGFYLCAWSVGGRTQYFGPGTRLLVL.